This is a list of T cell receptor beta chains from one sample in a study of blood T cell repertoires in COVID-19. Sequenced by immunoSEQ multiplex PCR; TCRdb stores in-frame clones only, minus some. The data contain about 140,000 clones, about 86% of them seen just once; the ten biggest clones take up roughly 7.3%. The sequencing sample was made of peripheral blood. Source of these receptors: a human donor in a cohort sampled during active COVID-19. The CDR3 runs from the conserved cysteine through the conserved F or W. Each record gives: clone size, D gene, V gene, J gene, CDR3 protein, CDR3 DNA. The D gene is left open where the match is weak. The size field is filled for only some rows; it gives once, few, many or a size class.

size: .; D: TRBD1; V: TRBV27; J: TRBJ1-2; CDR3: CASSLQGQGPPYGYTF; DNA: TGTGCCAGCAGTTTACAAGGACAGGGCCCCCCCTATGGCTACACCTTC
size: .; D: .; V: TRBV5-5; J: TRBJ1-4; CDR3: CASSSDGYTNEKLFF; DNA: TGTGCCAGCAGCTCAGACGGGTACACTAATGAAAAACTGTTTTTT
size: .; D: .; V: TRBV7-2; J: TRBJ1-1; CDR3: CASTPLTEAFF; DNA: TGTGCCAGCACCCCTCTTACTGAAGCTTTCTTT
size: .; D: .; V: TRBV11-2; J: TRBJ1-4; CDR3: CASSLRQGGNEKLFF; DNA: TGTGCCAGCAGCTTAAGACAAGGAGGGAATGAAAAACTGTTTTTT
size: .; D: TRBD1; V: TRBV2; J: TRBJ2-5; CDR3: CASKGTDQETQYF; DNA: TGTGCCAGCAAAGGGACAGACCAAGAGACCCAGTACTTC
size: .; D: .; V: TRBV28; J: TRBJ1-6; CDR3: CASSFGSSPLHF; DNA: TGTGCCAGCAGTTTTGGGAGTTCACCCCTCCACTTT
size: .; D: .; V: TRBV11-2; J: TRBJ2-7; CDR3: CASSWSYSYEQYF; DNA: TGTGCCAGCAGTTGGAGTTACTCCTACGAGCAGTACTTC
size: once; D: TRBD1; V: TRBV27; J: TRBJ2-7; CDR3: CASSLDGTGGKNEQYF; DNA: TGTGCCAGCAGTTTAGACGGGACAGGGGGCAAGAACGAGCAGTACTTC
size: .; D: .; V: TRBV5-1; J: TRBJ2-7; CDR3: CASSLVANGAYEQYF; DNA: TGCGCCAGCAGCTTGGTAGCAAACGGGGCCTACGAGCAGTACTTC
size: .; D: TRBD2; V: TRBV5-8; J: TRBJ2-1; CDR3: CASSLAGRTDNEQFF; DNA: TGTGCCAGCAGCCTAGCGGGACGGACAGACAATGAGCAGTTCTTC
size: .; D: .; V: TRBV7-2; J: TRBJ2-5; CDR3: CASSSGGSGAGETQYF; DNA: TGTGCCAGCAGCTCGGGGGGCTCTGGGGCGGGAGAGACCCAGTACTTC
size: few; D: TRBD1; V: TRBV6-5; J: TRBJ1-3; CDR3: CASSSPTGVGNTIYF; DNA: TGTGCCAGCAGTTCACCGACAGGGGTGGGAAACACCATATATTTT
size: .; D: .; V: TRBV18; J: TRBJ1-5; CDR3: CASSPQPEIDNQPQHF; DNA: TGTGCCAGCTCACCACAACCCGAGATTGACAATCAGCCCCAGCATTTT
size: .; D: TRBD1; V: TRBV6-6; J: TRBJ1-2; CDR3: CASSPRTTGAQNYGYTF; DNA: TGTGCCAGCAGTCCCCGGACGACAGGGGCCCAGAACTATGGCTACACCTTC
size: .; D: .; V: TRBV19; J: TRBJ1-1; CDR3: CASSRDGGPLNTEAFF; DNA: TGTGCCAGTAGTAGGGACGGAGGGCCCCTGAACACTGAAGCTTTCTTT
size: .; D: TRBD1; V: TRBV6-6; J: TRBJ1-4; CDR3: CASRGDRAKWDEKLFF; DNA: TGTGCCAGCAGAGGGGACAGGGCAAAGTGGGATGAAAAACTGTTTTTT
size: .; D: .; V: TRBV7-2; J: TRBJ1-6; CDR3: CASSLVGASPRNSPLHF; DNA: TGTGCCAGCAGCTTAGTAGGGGCGAGCCCCAGGAATTCACCCCTCCACTTT
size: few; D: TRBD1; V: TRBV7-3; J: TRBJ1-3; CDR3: CASSPGGGSSGNTIYF; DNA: TGTGCCAGCAGCCCAGGGGGCGGGAGCTCTGGAAACACCATATATTTT